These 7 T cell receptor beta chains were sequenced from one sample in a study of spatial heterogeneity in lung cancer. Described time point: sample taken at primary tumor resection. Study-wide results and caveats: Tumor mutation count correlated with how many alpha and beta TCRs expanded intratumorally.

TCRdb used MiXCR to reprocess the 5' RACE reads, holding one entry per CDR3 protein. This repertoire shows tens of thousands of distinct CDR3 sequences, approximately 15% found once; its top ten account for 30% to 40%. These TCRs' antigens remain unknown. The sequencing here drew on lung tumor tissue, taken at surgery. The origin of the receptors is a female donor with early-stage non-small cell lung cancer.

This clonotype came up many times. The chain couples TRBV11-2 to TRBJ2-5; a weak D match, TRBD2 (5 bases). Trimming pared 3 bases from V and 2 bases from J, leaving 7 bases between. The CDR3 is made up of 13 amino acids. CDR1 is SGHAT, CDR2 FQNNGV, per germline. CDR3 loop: CASSLGAQETQYF. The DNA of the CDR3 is TGTGCCAGCAGCTTGGGAGCTCAAGAGACCCAGTACTTC.

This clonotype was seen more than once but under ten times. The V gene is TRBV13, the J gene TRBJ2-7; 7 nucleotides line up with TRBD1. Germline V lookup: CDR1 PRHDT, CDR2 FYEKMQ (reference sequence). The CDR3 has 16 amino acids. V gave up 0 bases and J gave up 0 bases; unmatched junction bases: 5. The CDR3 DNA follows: TGTGCCAGCAGCTTAGGGGCAGGGGGTTTCTCCTACGAGCAGTACTTC. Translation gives CASSLGAGGFSYEQYF.

In DNA, the CDR3 is TGTGCCACCAGTGATTTAGGGCAGGGTATCAATGAGCAGTTCTTC. Translated: CATSDLGQGINEQFF. This chain joins TRBV24-1 and TRBJ2-1; maybe TRBD1 (5 bases). Per the germline V gene, CDR1 is KGHDR and CDR2 is SFDVKD. V was trimmed by 1 base and J by 6 bases, leaving 12 bases between them. The CDR3 extends over 15 amino acids.

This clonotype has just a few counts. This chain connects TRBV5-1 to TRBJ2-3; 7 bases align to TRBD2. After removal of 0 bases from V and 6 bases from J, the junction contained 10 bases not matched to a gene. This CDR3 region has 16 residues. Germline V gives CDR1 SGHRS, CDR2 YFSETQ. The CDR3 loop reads CASSLVLAAHTDTQYF. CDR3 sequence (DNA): TGCGCCAGCAGCTTGGTTCTAGCGGCCCACACGGATACGCAGTATTTT.

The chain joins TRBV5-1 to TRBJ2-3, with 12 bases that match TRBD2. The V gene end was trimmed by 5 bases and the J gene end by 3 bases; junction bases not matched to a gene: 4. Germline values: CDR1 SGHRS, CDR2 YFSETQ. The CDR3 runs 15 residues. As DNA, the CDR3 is TGCGCCAGCAGAATGGGACTAGCGGGTACAGATACGCAGTATTTT. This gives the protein CASRMGLAGTDTQYF.

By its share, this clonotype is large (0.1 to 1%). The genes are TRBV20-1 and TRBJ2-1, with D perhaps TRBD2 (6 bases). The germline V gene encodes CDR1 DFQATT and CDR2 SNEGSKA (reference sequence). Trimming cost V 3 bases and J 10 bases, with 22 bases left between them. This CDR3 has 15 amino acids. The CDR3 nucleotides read TGCAGTGCTAGCCTTCCTTCTGCGGGGTCGGGGGAGCAGTTCTTC. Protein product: CSASLPSAGSGEQFF.

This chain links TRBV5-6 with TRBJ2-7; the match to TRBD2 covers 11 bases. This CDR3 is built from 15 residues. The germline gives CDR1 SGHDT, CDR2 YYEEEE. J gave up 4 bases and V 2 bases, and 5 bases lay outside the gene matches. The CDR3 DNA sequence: TGTGCCAGCAGCTTACCGGGACTAGCGGTTTACGAGCAGTACTTC. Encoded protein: CASSLPGLAVYEQYF. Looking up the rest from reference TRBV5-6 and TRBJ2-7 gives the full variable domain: DAGVTQSPTHLIKTRGQQVTLRCSPKSGHDTVSWYQQALGQGPQFIFQYYEEEERQRGNFPDRFSGHQFPNYSSELNVNALLLGDSALYLCASSLPGLAVYEQYFGPGTRLTVT.